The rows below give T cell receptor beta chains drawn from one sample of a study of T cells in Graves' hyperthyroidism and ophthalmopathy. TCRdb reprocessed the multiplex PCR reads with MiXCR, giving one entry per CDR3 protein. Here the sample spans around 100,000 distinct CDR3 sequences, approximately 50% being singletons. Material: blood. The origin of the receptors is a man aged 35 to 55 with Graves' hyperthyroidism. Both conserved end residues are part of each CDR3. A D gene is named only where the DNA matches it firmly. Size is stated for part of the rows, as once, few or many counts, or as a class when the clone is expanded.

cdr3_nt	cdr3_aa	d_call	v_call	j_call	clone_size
TGCGCCAGCAGCCGGCGGACAGGGTTCGAGACCCAGTACTTC	CASSRRTGFETQYF	TRBD1	TRBV4-1	TRBJ2-5	many
TGCGCCAGCAGCCAAGATCCCGCTAGCGACTATGAGGGGCAGTTCTTC	CASSQDPASDYEGQFF	.	TRBV4-1	TRBJ2-1	many
TGTGCCAGCGGCCAGGGTTTTGGTGCCTACAATGAGCAGTTCTTC	CASGQGFGAYNEQFF	.	TRBV4-2	TRBJ2-1	.
TGTGCCACCAGCAGAGATATGGGGTCCGGGGTGGCCCAGTACTTC	CATSRDMGSGVAQYF	.	TRBV15	TRBJ2-5	many
TGTGCCTGGAGTAAAGGGCTAGCGGGAGGGGTCGGGGAGCTGTTTTTT	CAWSKGLAGGVGELFF	TRBD2	TRBV20-1	TRBJ2-2	.
TGTGCCAGCAGCTCCAGGGATCCTGGGCGCAATCAGCCCCAGCATTTT	CASSSRDPGRNQPQHF	.	TRBV7-8	TRBJ1-5	many
TGCGCCAGCAGCTTGGTTCGGATAGGGCTTTATGGCTACACCTTC	CASSLVRIGLYGYTF	.	TRBV5-1	TRBJ1-2	.
TGCAGTGCTAGAGACCCGAACACTGAAGCTTTCTTT	CSARDPNTEAFF	.	TRBV20-1	TRBJ1-1	many
TGTGCCACCAGTGCTTCCGGACTAGCGGGAGCGGGTGAGCAGTATTTT	CATSASGLAGAGEQYF	TRBD2	TRBV24-1	TRBJ2-3	.
TGTGCCAGCACCAGTGACCGCGGGGATTACAATGAGCAGTTCTTC	CASTSDRGDYNEQFF	.	TRBV25-1	TRBJ2-1	.
TGCGCCAGCAGCCAAGATCGGAGGGGGGGAACTTACGAGCAGTACTTC	CASSQDRRGGTYEQYF	.	TRBV4-3	TRBJ2-7	many
TGTGCCAGCAGCCAAGGGAGGGCGGGACAGTACTTC	CASSQGRAGQYF	.	TRBV3-1	TRBJ2-4	.
TGTGCCAGCAGCTCAGATCCGGGACAGTCAAATGAGCAGTTCTTC	CASSSDPGQSNEQFF	TRBD1	TRBV7-3	TRBJ2-1	many
TGCGCCAGCAGCTTCCAGGAGACTGGGGCCAACGTCCTGACTTTC	CASSFQETGANVLTF	.	TRBV5-1	TRBJ2-6	many
TGTGCCAGCAGTTTAGAGCTAGCGGGAGAGGGTGAGCAGTTCTTC	CASSLELAGEGEQFF	TRBD2	TRBV11-3	TRBJ2-1	.
TGCAGTGCTAGGTACAGGGGGCGTCCGGATACGCAGTATTTT	CSARYRGRPDTQYF	TRBD1	TRBV20-1	TRBJ2-3	many
TGCAGTGCTAGAGATCCAGGGTTCTCTGGGGCCAACGTCCTGACTTTC	CSARDPGFSGANVLTF	.	TRBV20-1	TRBJ2-6	.
TGTGCCAGCAGTTCCCTTCCGGGACTAGCGGTTTCCCAAGAGACCCAGTACTTC	CASSSLPGLAVSQETQYF	TRBD2	TRBV6-6	TRBJ2-5	few
TGTGCCTGGAGTAGGGCTCGGGGGGGCCGGTACGAGCAGTACTTC	CAWSRARGGRYEQYF	TRBD2	TRBV19	TRBJ2-7	.
TGTGCCAGCAGCCCCTCGGAGATCTGGGGCACAGATACGCAGTATTTT	CASSPSEIWGTDTQYF	.	TRBV3-1	TRBJ2-3	.
TGTGCCAGCAGCCGGATCAAAGCTTTCTTT	CASSRIKAFF	.	TRBV7-8	TRBJ1-1	medium-sized
TGTGCCAGCAGCACCCTGGGGGGACAGCCGTTCTTT	CASSTLGGQPFF	TRBD1	TRBV6-5	TRBJ1-4	once
TGCAGCGTTGTTGGTCTAGCCCTGATGGATGAGCAGTATTTT	CSVVGLALMDEQYF	.	TRBV29-1	TRBJ2-3	.
TGTGCCACCAGTGATCCCTTAGGACAGTCAAATCTCTACGAGCAGTACTTC	CATSDPLGQSNLYEQYF	.	TRBV24-1	TRBJ2-7	.
TGTGCCAGCAGCTGGGGACTTAGCGGGAGGACAGGGCTCGAGCAGTACTTC	CASSWGLSGRTGLEQYF	TRBD2	TRBV7-2	TRBJ2-7	.
TGTGCCAGCAGCGCGCGGGACAGGGGTGGATATGAGCAGTTCTTC	CASSARDRGGYEQFF	TRBD1	TRBV9	TRBJ2-1	many
TGTGCCAGCAGCTTGTCTGGAAACACCATATATTTT	CASSLSGNTIYF	.	TRBV5-8	TRBJ1-3	many